Below, 31 T cell receptor beta chains from the same sample are listed, as sequenced in a study of shared T cell receptors in the human thymus. Assay: immunoSEQ multiplex PCR; the TCRdb copy retains only in-frame clones and omits some. This sample has 640,000 or so clones, with 87% found just once. Separately, the same data were catalogued under a study of human thymus T cells.

The material sequenced was thymocytes. The receptors were sampled from a boy younger than two with a congenital heart defect.

In this sample, this clone turned up once. The chain uses TRBV4-1 and TRBJ2-3, with TRBD2 identical over 13 bases. This CDR3 has 18 amino acids. Germline V gene sequence: CDR1 MGHRA, CDR2 YSYEKL. J was trimmed by 2 bases and V by 0 bases; bases with no gene match: 5. The CDR3 reads CASSQDLGLAGFTDTQYF. CDR3 in DNA: TGCGCCAGCAGCCAAGATCTGGGACTAGCGGGATTCACAGATACGCAGTATTTT.

V and J are TRBV5-1 and TRBJ2-7, with a weak D call TRBD2 (5 bases). Trimming removed 4 bases from V and 3 bases from J, with 11 bases in between. Looked up from germline, CDR1 is SGHRS and CDR2 is YFSETQ. The CDR3 totals 13 residues. CDR3 sequence (DNA): TGCGCCAGCAGCCAGGCCGGGGACTACGAGCAGTACTTC. Translated, it gives CASSQAGDYEQYF.

The chain uses TRBV5-1 and TRBJ1-6; TRBD1 agrees at 7 bases. Germline V CDR1 and CDR2: SGHRS, YFSETQ. Trimming removed 4 bases from V and 4 bases from J; junction bases left unmatched: 14. CDR3 length: 18 amino acids. CDR3 residues: CASSQRGTEHYYNSPLHF. CDR3 in DNA: TGCGCCAGCAGCCAGAGGGGGACAGAACACTATTATAATTCACCCCTCCACTTT.

This clone is a singleton in its sample. The DNA for the CDR3 is TGTGCCAGCGGGAAGGAGGCGGGGGGTACCTACGAGCAGTACTTC. This translates into CASGKEAGGTYEQYF. The genes are TRBV6-5 and TRBJ2-7; TRBD2 agrees at 8 bases. With 8 bases clipped from V and 2 bases from J, the junction kept 11 bases outside the gene matches. This CDR3 comprises 15 residues. From germline, CDR1 is MNHEY and CDR2 SVGAGI.

V usage is TRBV2 and J usage is TRBJ1-1; TRBD1 is a possible D gene (6 bases). Germline V gene lookup returns CDR1 SNHLY and CDR2 FYNNEI. This CDR3 has 17 amino acids. The ends were cut back, 7 bases at V and 6 bases at J, with 27 bases in the middle. In DNA form, the CDR3 reads TGTGCCAGCACCCAAAGGGGTGGGACAACCCCAACCCCTGAAGCTTTCTTT. The encoded protein is CASTQRGGTTPTPEAFF.

This chain's CDR3 is CASSLRGPLPANYGYTF. As DNA, the CDR3 is TGTGCCAGCAGCCTCAGGGGGCCCCTCCCAGCTAACTATGGCTACACCTTC. The V gene is TRBV4-2, the J gene TRBJ1-2; 8 bases map to TRBD1. Germline values: CDR1 LGHNA, CDR2 YNFKEQ. Unmatched junction bases numbered 10, after V lost 4 bases and J lost 0 bases. This CDR3 has 17 residues.

This chain connects TRBV6-5 to TRBJ1-5; 8 bases are a match to TRBD1. This CDR3 region has 14 residues. From germline, CDR1 is MNHEY and CDR2 SVGAGI. With 5 bases clipped from V and 3 bases from J, the junction kept 3 bases outside the gene matches. The CDR3 here is CASSKTGANQPQHF. The CDR3 DNA follows: TGTGCCAGCAGTAAGACAGGGGCCAATCAGCCCCAGCATTTT.

The chain links TRBV29-1 to TRBJ1-1; unclear D gene. This CDR3 has 13 amino acids. Trimming took 4 bases from V and 1 from J, leaving 10 bases between them. In germline, CDR1 is SQVTM, CDR2 ANQGSEA. CDR3 DNA: TGCAGCGTTGGTGTCAGTTCGAACACTGAAGCTTTCTTT. This translates into CSVGVSSNTEAFF. The full variable domain, completed using reference TRBV29-1 and TRBJ1-1, is SAVISQKPSRDICQRGTSLTIQCQVDSQVTMMFWYRQQPGQSLTLIATANQGSEATYESGFVIDKFPISRPNLTFSTLTVSNMSPEDSSIYLCSVGVSSNTEAFFGQGTRLTVV.

In nucleotides, the CDR3 is TGTGCCAGCATCCCGAGGGGGTTCCCTTACTATGGCTACACCTTC. This encodes CASIPRGFPYYGYTF. This chain joins TRBV9 and TRBJ1-2; TRBD1 might be the D (6 bases). The germline V gene has CDR1 SGDLS and CDR2 YYNGEE. The CDR3 has 15 amino acids. Trimming took 6 bases from V and 3 from J, leaving 18 bases between them.

The CDR3 loop is CASSLGETNQPQHF. Here the CDR3 DNA reads TGTGCCAGCAGCCTTGGGGAGACCAATCAGCCCCAGCATTTT. The V and J genes are TRBV9 and TRBJ1-5, with D uncertain. V dropped 4 bases and J dropped 3 bases, with 11 bases sitting between them. Germline V gene data show CDR1 as SGDLS and CDR2 as YYNGEE. The CDR3 loop spans 14 amino acids.

The genes are TRBV4-3 and TRBJ2-7, with TRBD1 identical over 10 bases. The V gene end was trimmed by 1 base and the J gene end by 3 bases; junction bases not matched to a gene: 3. The germline CDR1 and CDR2 sequences are LGHNA and YSLEER. This CDR3 has 15 residues. The CDR3 spells CASSQGTGGLYEQYF. The CDR3 coding sequence is TGCGCCAGCAGCCAAGGGACAGGGGGTCTCTACGAGCAGTACTTC.

The chain is built from TRBV6-6 and TRBJ1-5; 7 bases align to TRBD1. Germline V CDR1 and CDR2: MNHNY, SVGAGI (reference sequence). This CDR3 has 16 residues. V shed 2 bases and J 4 bases; nucleotides not matched to a gene: 8. CDR3 DNA: TGTGCCAGCAGTTACATCTTGGGACAGTTAAATCAGCCCCAGCATTTT. This encodes CASSYILGQLNQPQHF.

V and J are TRBV5-6 and TRBJ2-1; TRBD1 aligns across 9 bases. Unmatched junction bases numbered 14, after V lost 4 bases and J lost 0 bases. This CDR3 is 19 amino acids long. CDR1 and CDR2 from the germline V gene are SGHDT and YYEEEE. Here the CDR3 DNA reads TGTGCCAGCAGCCGTCCCGGGACAGGGTTCCGCGTCTCCTACAATGAGCAGTTCTTC. Protein sequence: CASSRPGTGFRVSYNEQFF.

The gene calls are TRBV4-3 and TRBJ2-7; 13 nucleotides agree with TRBD2. Germline V gene sequence: CDR1 LGHNA, CDR2 YSLEER. Trimming removed 2 bases from V and 5 bases from J; junction bases left unmatched: 6. The CDR3 covers 16 residues. This CDR3 is CASSQPPGLAGHEQYF. The CDR3 DNA reads TGCGCCAGCAGCCAACCCCCGGGACTAGCGGGACACGAGCAGTACTTC.

The CDR3 region has the DNA TGTGCCAGCAGCTCCAAGACTCTAGCTACTCTCTCCTACGAGCAGTACTTC. Translation: CASSSKTLATLSYEQYF. The chain is built from TRBV5-6 and TRBJ2-7; D perhaps matches TRBD2 (5 bases). The V and J ends lost 3 bases and 0 bases respectively, with 19 bases between them. This CDR3 region has 17 residues. The germline V gene encodes CDR1 SGHDT and CDR2 YYEEEE.

This rearrangement joins TRBV14 to TRBJ2-4; 9 nucleotides match TRBD1. The V gene end was trimmed by 3 bases and the J gene end by 4 bases; junction bases not matched to a gene: 10. The length of the CDR3 is 17 residues. Looked up from germline, CDR1 is SGHDN and CDR2 is FVKESK. For the CDR3, the DNA is TGTGCCAGCAGCCAGGGAGGCTTAGGACAGGGGAAAAACATTCAGTACTTC. It encodes CASSQGGLGQGKNIQYF.

The rearrangement uses TRBV4-3 and TRBJ1-5; 8 nucleotides line up with TRBD1. This CDR3 has 17 residues. Germline trimming cut 0 bases from V and 6 bases from J; bases unmatched to any gene: 10. The germline V gene encodes CDR1 LGHNA and CDR2 YSLEER. The CDR3 nucleotides are TGCGCCAGCAGCCAAGATAGTGGGGGAACAGGGGGTCAGCCCCAGCATTTT. Encoded protein: CASSQDSGGTGGQPQHF.

The rearrangement joins TRBV19 to TRBJ2-3; 7 positions agree with TRBD1. The CDR3 spans 15 residues. CDR1 and CDR2 from the germline V gene are LNHDA and SQIVND (reference sequence). Losses at the gene ends were 6 bases for V and 6 bases for J; bases not matched to a gene: 12. The CDR3 loop is CASRENRGLLDTQYF. In DNA form, the CDR3 reads TGTGCCAGTAGAGAGAACAGGGGTTTGTTGGATACGCAGTATTTT.

The chain couples TRBV27 to TRBJ2-2, with TRBD2 matching over 9 bases. CDR3 length: 17 amino acids. Trimming took 4 bases from V and 5 from J; bases not matched to a gene: 11. Germline V CDR1 and CDR2: MNHEY, SMNVEV (reference sequence). CDR3 region: CASSSGLAGEGTGELFF. DNA of the CDR3: TGTGCCAGCAGTTCAGGGTTAGCGGGAGAGGGGACCGGGGAGCTGTTTTTT.

There are a few counts of this clone. In nucleotides, the CDR3 is TGTGCCAGCAGTGTCACGGCGGTAGCTAGCGGGAATAAAGTAGATGAGCAGTTCTTC. Protein sequence: CASSVTAVASGNKVDEQFF. The chain links TRBV6-1 to TRBJ2-1, with 9 nucleotides matching TRBD2. The germline CDR1 and CDR2 sequences are MNHNS and SASEGT. This CDR3 is 19 amino acids long. V shed 4 bases, J shed 8 bases, and the junction held 21 bases outside the gene matches.

The J gene is TRBJ2-5, the V gene TRBV14, with 8 nucleotides matching TRBD1. There are 13 residues in the CDR3. The ends lost 4 bases at V and 7 bases at J; junction bases unmatched: 5. The germline V gene has CDR1 SGHDN and CDR2 FVKESK. The CDR3 reads CASSRPQGVTQYF. As DNA, the CDR3 is TGTGCCAGCAGCCGGCCACAGGGGGTGACCCAGTACTTC.

The V call is TRBV4-3, the J call TRBJ1-2; maybe TRBD1 (5 bases). Germline V lookup: CDR1 LGHNA, CDR2 YSLEER. The CDR3 loop spans 15 amino acids. V lost 0 bases and J lost 5, with 13 bases in between. This chain's CDR3 is CASSQDRAGTYGYTF. CDR3 nucleotides: TGCGCCAGCAGCCAAGATAGGGCAGGGACTTATGGCTACACCTTC.

V usage is TRBV12-5 and J usage is TRBJ1-1, with D hard to call. The CDR3 is 11 amino acids. Germline CDR1 LGHNT, CDR2 FRNRAP. Between the trimmed V and J ends, which lost 5 bases and 3 bases, there was a span of 4 bases. The CDR3 protein is CASGPYTEAFF. Written as DNA, the CDR3 is TGTGCTAGTGGTCCCTACACTGAAGCTTTCTTT.

Only one count was recorded for this clone. The V and J genes are TRBV7-3 and TRBJ2-3, with TRBD2 identical over 9 bases. This CDR3 contains 15 residues. V shed 5 bases and J 5 bases; nucleotides not matched to a gene: 8. Germline CDR1 SGHTA, CDR2 FQGTGA. This CDR3 reads CASSPRLAGIDTQYF. In DNA, the CDR3 is TGTGCCAGCAGCCCAAGGCTAGCGGGGATAGATACGCAGTATTTT. The full variable domain, with the rest looked up from reference TRBV7-3 and TRBJ2-3, is GAGVSQTPSNKVTEKGKYVELRCDPISGHTALYWYRQSLGQGPEFLIYFQGTGAADDSGLPNDRFFAVRPEGSVSTLKIQRTERGDSAVYLCASSPRLAGIDTQYFGPGTRLTVL.

This chain links TRBV5-1 with TRBJ1-2; a weak D match, TRBD1 (6 bases). Germline CDR1 reads SGHRS; CDR2 reads YFSETQ. The CDR3 consists of 16 residues. V lost 0 bases and J 8 bases, leaving 20 bases between the germline ends. The CDR3 sequence is CASSLDSGGGARGYTF. In DNA form, the CDR3 reads TGCGCCAGCAGCTTGGACTCCGGCGGGGGGGCAAGAGGCTACACCTTC.

This clone has just a few counts. The rearrangement links TRBV10-1 to TRBJ2-5, with TRBD1 identical over 9 bases. Germline CDR1 and CDR2: WNHNN and SYGVQD (reference sequence). The CDR3 has 14 amino acids. The trim removed 6 bases at V and 1 base at J, leaving 3 bases unmatched. The CDR3 DNA is TGCGCCAGCAGCAGGGACAGGGTCCAAGAGACCCAGTACTTC. Translated: CASSRDRVQETQYF.

V is TRBV14 and J is TRBJ2-5, with a tentative D call TRBD2 (6 bases). Germline V CDR1 and CDR2: SGHDN, FVKESK. The CDR3 contains 15 residues. V shed 2 bases and J shed 3 bases, with 13 bases lying between them. The CDR3 sequence is CASSQTGLQKETQYF. For the CDR3, the DNA is TGTGCCAGCAGCCAAACGGGACTCCAAAAAGAGACCCAGTACTTC.

The J gene is TRBJ2-7, the V gene TRBV6-5; D gene ambiguous. There are 14 residues in the CDR3. V lost 6 bases and J 0 bases, leaving 12 bases between the germline ends. Germline values: CDR1 MNHEY, CDR2 SVGAGI. The CDR3 protein is CASSYDDTSYEQYF. For the CDR3, the DNA is TGTGCCAGCAGCTACGACGACACCTCCTACGAGCAGTACTTC.

The chain has TRBV7-9 and TRBJ2-7, with 8 positions matching TRBD2. V dropped 3 bases and J dropped 4; count of bases not matched to a gene: 2. This CDR3 is 13 amino acids long. The germline CDR1 and CDR2 sequences are SEHNR and FQNEAQ (reference sequence). The CDR3 protein is CASSLRGEYEQYF. The DNA for the CDR3 is TGTGCCAGCAGCTTGCGGGGGGAGTACGAGCAGTACTTC. Full variable domain (missing parts from reference TRBV7-9 and TRBJ2-7): DTGVSQNPRHKITKRGQNVTFRCDPISEHNRLYWYRQTLGQGPEFLTYFQNEAQLEKSRLLSDRFSAERPKGSFSTLEIQRTEQGDSAMYLCASSLRGEYEQYFGPGTRLTVT.

V gene TRBV6-5 combines with J gene TRBJ1-1, with D tentatively TRBD1 (5 bases). V lost 7 bases, J lost 4 bases, and 13 bases lay in between. The CDR3 is made up of 13 amino acids. Germline V lookup: CDR1 MNHEY, CDR2 SVGAGI. This CDR3 is CASTGVWGTEAFF. The DNA for the CDR3 is TGTGCCAGCACGGGGGTATGGGGCACTGAAGCTTTCTTT.

The chain couples TRBV28 to TRBJ1-2; D call uncertain. Deletions cut 3 bases from V and 4 bases from J, with 12 bases between. This CDR3 has 14 residues. CDR1 and CDR2 from the germline V gene are MDHEN and SYDVKM. The CDR3, as DNA: TGTGCCAGCAGTTTTAGCCAGAACCTCTATGGCTACACCTTC. It codes for CASSFSQNLYGYTF.